The 9 T cell receptor beta chains below all came from one sample that was sequenced in a study of blood T cells in healthy people across ages (dated by TCRdb to about 2015). Libraries were prepared through 5' RACE. Data came from an Illumina HiSeq 2500. A second PCR of about 6 to 11 cycles was performed with a sample-barcoded 5' primer and a J-beta primer mix. TCRdb reanalyzed the raw reads on its own, using fastp at Q25 for trimming and MiXCR for clone calling, and kept in-frame beta chains. Rows with a matching CDR3 protein are joined into one entry that keeps the most common DNA and genes. In this sample the table shows 730,000 or so distinct CDR3 sequences, roughly 43% of which occur a single time. Approximately 22% of the sample comes from the top ten. Sample: blood. Source of these receptors: an older woman in good health.

A word on this clonotype: A single base separates this from a much larger clone, so it may be a read error. The rearrangement uses TRBV6-5 and TRBJ2-1, with D possibly being TRBD2 (6 bases). This CDR3 has 16 residues. CDR1 and CDR2 from the germline V gene are MNHEY and SVGAGI. Trimming cost V 2 bases and J 3 bases, with 14 bases left between them. The CDR3 sequence is CASSYPLRGNYNEQFF. The CDR3 region has the DNA TGTGCCAGCAGTTACCCCCTGCGCGGGAACTACAATGAGCAGTTCTTC.

This clonotype appeared a few times. V gene TRBV7-2 combines with J gene TRBJ2-1, with D tentatively TRBD2 (5 bases). Germline lookup yields CDR1 SGHTA and CDR2 FQGNSA. CDR3 length: 15 residues. The ends were cut back, 5 bases at V and 3 bases at J, with 14 bases in the middle. The CDR3 nucleotides read TGTGCCAGCAGCAAAGGACTCCACCACTACAATGAGCAGTTCTTC. Amino acids: CASSKGLHHYNEQFF.

This clonotype was counted a single time. With a much larger clone just one base away, this may be a read error. CDR3 coding DNA: TGCAGCGTTGCCCGGGCCCTAAAGGGGGATGGCAATGAGCAGTTCTTC. Translating it yields CSVARALKGDGNEQFF. V is TRBV29-1 and J is TRBJ2-1; possibly TRBD1 for D (6 bases). Germline loops: CDR1 SQVTM, CDR2 ANQGSEA. V was pared by 4 bases and J by 6 bases, with 22 bases between. The CDR3 runs 16 residues.

Worth noting for this clonotype: It may be a read error: a sequence one base away is much more abundant. This chain uses TRBV7-9 with TRBJ2-1; a weak D match, TRBD1 (6 bases). From germline, CDR1 is SEHNR and CDR2 FQNEAQ (reference sequence). This CDR3 contains 15 residues. The CDR3 region is CAGSLVQGIRNEQFF. DNA of the CDR3: TGTGCCGGCAGCTTAGTTCAGGGGATTAGGAATGAGCAGTTCTTC.

About this clonotype itself: A much larger clone is a single base away; this may be a read error. The V call is TRBV7-2, the J call TRBJ2-5; 7 bases map to TRBD2. Germline V lookup: CDR1 SGHTA, CDR2 FQGNSA. Trimming removed 7 bases from V and 2 bases from J; junction bases left unmatched: 16. This CDR3 has 17 residues. CDR3 sequence reads: CASTLGGSASAQETQYF. The CDR3 nucleotides are TGTGCCAGCACCCTGGGGGGGTCGGCTTCGGCTCAAGAGACCCAGTACTTC.

V gene TRBV29-1 combines with J gene TRBJ2-5, with TRBD1 identical over 8 bases. The J call is uncertain, as TRBJ2-7 better fits the DNA end. The CDR3 spans 11 residues. CDR1 and CDR2 from the germline V gene are SQVTM and ANQGSEA. The CDR3: CSVAQGVEQYF. DNA for the CDR3: TGCAGCGTAGCACAGGGGGTCGAGCAGTACTTC.

This clonotype was detected a few times. V is TRBV7-9 and J is TRBJ2-3; D not certain. The CDR3 runs 15 residues. CDR1 is SEHNR and CDR2 is FQNEAQ in the germline V gene (reference sequence). Deletions cut 7 bases from V and 0 bases from J, with 14 bases between. DNA of the CDR3: TGTGCCAGCACCCGTGGTGGAGCTAGCACAGATACGCAGTATTTT. Residues: CASTRGGASTDTQYF.

V and J are TRBV25-1 and TRBJ2-1, with a possible D match to TRBD1 (7 bases). Trimming took off 9 bases at V and 12 bases at J, with 24 bases between the two ends. CDR1 and CDR2 from the germline V gene are MGHDK and SYGVNS. This CDR3 comprises 14 residues. CDR3 region: CASDPGQSFGGQFF. CDR3 DNA sequence: TGTGCCAGTGATCCGGGACAGTCCTTCGGGGGGCAGTTCTTC.

This chain links TRBV13 with TRBJ2-4; a possible D gene is TRBD1 (6 bases). The J call may be wrong; the DNA end is better matched by TRBJ2-7. CDR1 and CDR2 (germline): PRHDT, FYEKMQ (reference sequence). This CDR3 region has 14 residues. The CDR3 bases are TGTGCCAGCAGCCTACCGGTCAGGGGCTACGAGCAGTACTTC. This translates into CASSLPVRGYEQYF.